These 18 T cell receptor beta chains were all obtained from the same sample, sequenced in a study of T cells in Graves' hyperthyroidism and ophthalmopathy. Amplified regions were TCR beta CDR3 sequences from RNA transcripts. Researchers ran a first-round RT-PCR on the TCR CDR3 using the HTBI primer set. Using its own MiXCR run on the multiplex PCR reads, TCRdb lists one record per CDR3 protein. Of about 560,000 distinct CDR3 sequences listed, roughly 50% are singletons. Sequences were obtained from peripheral blood or thyroid tissue (not recorded which). The receptors were gathered from a woman under 30 with Graves' hyperthyroidism.

The V call is TRBV29-1, the J call TRBJ2-5; TRBD1 matches at 9 bases. CDR3 size: 14 residues. Per the germline V gene, CDR1 is SQVTM and CDR2 is ANQGSEA. V trimming: 8 bases; J trimming: 3 bases; junction bases outside the gene matches: 10. The CDR3 protein is CSILTGGAEETQYF. For the CDR3, the DNA is TGCAGCATCCTGACAGGGGGGGCGGAAGAGACCCAGTACTTC.

The V and J genes are TRBV2 and TRBJ1-1; 7 bases fit TRBD1. This CDR3 is 11 amino acids long. The V segment lost 4 bases and the J segment 11 bases; nucleotides outside the gene matches: 4. The germline V gene encodes CDR1 SNHLY and CDR2 FYNNEI. CDR3 residues: CASSASQGAFF. The CDR3 DNA is TGTGCCAGCAGTGCCTCACAGGGGGCTTTCTTT.

This chain uses TRBV7-2 with TRBJ2-5; D is possibly TRBD1 (5 bases). Trimming removed 6 bases at V and 7 bases at J, with 12 bases between. This CDR3 has 12 amino acids. The germline V gene has CDR1 SGHTA and CDR2 FQGNSA. The DNA for the CDR3 is TGTGCCAGCAGGGCCGTTAGGGGGACCCAGTACTTC. This codes for CASRAVRGTQYF.

The chain links TRBV5-7 to TRBJ1-5; TRBD1 matches 7 bases. TRBV5-7 is known as an ORF, though its function is uncertain. V was clipped by 5 bases and J by 5 bases; unmatched bases: 13. CDR3 size: 16 residues. CDR3 sequence: CASSEGGQGGHQPQHF. In DNA, the CDR3 is TGTGCCAGCAGTGAGGGGGGTCAGGGGGGACATCAGCCCCAGCATTTT.

The chain is built from TRBV25-1 and TRBJ2-2; TRBD1 matches at 9 bases. This CDR3 has 15 residues. J lost 3 bases, V lost 5 bases, and 4 bases had no gene match. Germline V gene lookup returns CDR1 MGHDK and CDR2 SYGVNS. Here the CDR3 DNA reads TGTGCCAGCAGTTACAGGGGGCGGTACACCGGGGAGCTGTTTTTT. Translating it yields CASSYRGRYTGELFF.

This clonotype was counted many times. The chain joins TRBV10-3 to TRBJ1-1; D unclear. Trimming took off 7 bases at V and 0 bases at J, with 18 bases between the two ends. This CDR3 region has 16 residues. Germline CDR1 reads ENHRY; CDR2 reads SYGVKD. The CDR3 spells CAIIPGPPGMNTEAFF. The DNA for the CDR3 is TGTGCCATCATCCCTGGGCCGCCCGGTATGAACACTGAAGCTTTCTTT.

A few counts support this clonotype. V and J are TRBV9 and TRBJ1-4, with TRBD1 identical over 9 bases. V gave up 3 bases and J gave up 6 bases; unmatched junction bases: 6. The germline V gene has CDR1 SGDLS and CDR2 YYNGEE. The length of the CDR3 is 15 residues. CDR3 amino acids: CASSAGTGWDEKLFF. The CDR3 bases are TGTGCCAGCAGCGCTGGGACAGGGTGGGATGAAAAACTGTTTTTT.

V gene TRBV2 combines with J gene TRBJ1-4, with a tentative D call TRBD1 (6 bases). Between the trimmed V and J ends, which lost 0 bases and 2 bases, there was a span of 13 bases. The germline CDR1 and CDR2 sequences are SNHLY and FYNNEI. This CDR3 is built from 17 residues. CDR3 nucleotides: TGTGCCAGCAGTGAAGCGGGGGGGGCTTTGACTAATGAAAAACTGTTTTTT. Protein product: CASSEAGGALTNEKLFF.

This chain connects TRBV24-1 to TRBJ1-2; 7 bases fit TRBD1. J gave up 11 bases and V 2 bases, and 10 bases lay outside the gene matches. Germline V gene data show CDR1 as KGHDR and CDR2 as SFDVKD. CDR3 length: 14 residues. CDR3 in amino acids: CATSDSARDSGYTF. The CDR3 bases are TGTGCCACCAGTGATTCGGCGCGGGACAGTGGGTACACCTTC.

A word on this clonotype: Given a much more abundant clone one base away, this may be a read error. V and J are TRBV11-1 and TRBJ2-7; D is unresolved. Per germline, CDR1 SGHAT and CDR2 FQDESV (reference sequence). This CDR3 contains 16 residues. CDR3 loop: CASSFGGTFSSFEQYF. CDR3 in DNA: TGTGCCAGCAGCTTTGGCGGAACCTTCAGCTCCTTCGAGCAGTACTTC. Looking up the rest from reference TRBV11-1 and TRBJ2-7 gives the full variable domain: EAEVAQSPRYKITEKSQAVAFWCDPISGHATLYWYRQILGQGPELLVQFQDESVVDDSQLPKDRFSAERLKGVDSTLKIQPAELGDSAMYLCASSFGGTFSSFEQYFGPGTRLTVT.

In the case of this clonotype: The DNA is left out, because the CDR3 cannot be placed on it with certainty; the CDR3 is given as TCRdb lists it. V gene TRBV6-1 combines with J gene TRBJ1-4. Germline V gene lookup returns CDR1 MNHNS and CDR2 SASEGT. The CDR3 region is 16 residues in length, termini included. Here the CDR3 reads CASSHREGQLMKNCFF.

This clonotype occurred once. The chain uses TRBV19 and TRBJ2-3, with D perhaps matching TRBD1 (5 bases). This CDR3 has 14 residues. Trimming removed 5 bases from V and 0 bases from J, with 9 bases in between. CDR1 LNHDA and CDR2 SQIVND come from the germline V gene (reference sequence). The CDR3 sequence is CASSDSSSTDTQYF. CDR3 in DNA: TGTGCCAGTAGTGACAGCTCTAGCACAGATACGCAGTATTTT. Variable domain in full (rest from reference TRBV19 and TRBJ2-3): DGGITQSPKYLFRKEGQNVTLSCEQNLNHDAMYWYRQDPGQGLRLIYYSQIVNDFQKGDIAEGYSVSREKKESFPLTVTSAQKNPTAFYLCASSDSSSTDTQYFGPGTRLTVL.

With respect to this clonotype: Sequence at one end of the junction differs from germline and may be a read error. The chain employs TRBV10-2 and TRBJ1-6; 10 nucleotides align to TRBD1. This CDR3 has 17 amino acids. Germline V gene sequence: CDR1 WSHSY, CDR2 SAAADI. The CDR3 DNA follows: TGTGCCAGCAGCCACACGCGAGGGACAGGGGATAATTCACCCCTCCACTTT. This encodes CASSHTRGTGDNSPLHF.

In this sample, this clonotype turned up a few times. The chain employs TRBV7-9 and TRBJ1-5, with 8 bases aligning to TRBD1. Germline V gene data show CDR1 as SEHNR and CDR2 as FQNEAQ (reference sequence). V was pared by 2 bases and J by 6 bases, with 9 bases of the junction left unmatched. The CDR3 runs to 16 residues. CDR3 DNA: TGTGCCAGCAGCTTATACGCCGGACAGGGACGTCAGCCCCAGCATTTT. Its protein product is CASSLYAGQGRQPQHF.

The chain recombines TRBV20-1 with TRBJ2-7; 7 positions match TRBD1. This CDR3 is built from 12 residues. J was trimmed by 3 bases and V by 8 bases; bases with no gene match: 7. The germline gives CDR1 DFQATT, CDR2 SNEGSKA (reference sequence). CDR3 in DNA: TGCAGTACTTCGACAGGGAGCTACGAGCAGTACTTC. Translating gives CSTSTGSYEQYF.

This clonotype was recorded only once. The junction departs from germline at one end; a sequencing error may be responsible. The chain uses TRBV7-3 and TRBJ1-2; D is undetermined. CDR3 size: 14 residues. The germline gives CDR1 SGHTA, CDR2 FQGTGA. The CDR3 here is CASSQETQNYGYTF. CDR3 sequence (DNA): TGCGCCAGCAGCCAAGAGACACAAAACTATGGCTACACCTTC.

This clonotype was seen more than once but under ten times. The V call is TRBV24-1, the J call TRBJ2-7; 9 nucleotides match TRBD1. Trimming cost V 3 bases and J 6 bases; bases outside gene matches: 5. CDR1 and CDR2 from the germline V gene are KGHDR and SFDVKD. The CDR3 spans 14 residues. CDR3 DNA sequence: TGTGCCACCAGTGATCGGGACAGGGTGGGCGAGCAGTACTTC. Protein sequence: CATSDRDRVGEQYF.

The CDR3 protein is CASSSALNTGETQYF. The CDR3 DNA is TGTGCCAGCAGTTCGGCCTTGAACACCGGGGAGACCCAGTACTTC. The rearrangement uses TRBV7-9 and TRBJ2-5; D call uncertain. CDR3 length equals 15 residues. The germline V gene has CDR1 SEHNR and CDR2 FQNEAQ (reference sequence). The V gene lost 6 bases and the J gene lost 5 bases, with 19 bases spanning the gap.